This is a list of T cell receptor beta chains from one sample in a study of CD8+ T cells in alopecia areata. Some clones are missing from TCRdb's copy, which holds only in-frame ones; the method was immunoSEQ multiplex PCR. Here the sample spans about 180,000 clones, around 64% being singletons. Here the sequenced sample was CD8+ T cells sorted from blood, taken at week 0. These receptors all stem from a human donor with alopecia areata. CDR3s include the opening cysteine and the closing phenylalanine or tryptophan. D genes are given only for firm matches. Only part of the rows carry a size: once, few, many, or a class if the clone is expanded.

TRBV15	few	-	15	TRBJ2-3	CATSRVVGGTDTQYF	TGTGCCACCAGCAGAGTCGTCGGGGGCACAGATACGCAGTATTTT
TRBV30	-	-	12	TRBJ2-7	CAWSHGTSEQYF	TGTGCCTGGAGCCACGGGACTTCCGAGCAGTACTTC
TRBV5-1	-	-	11	TRBJ2-7	CASSVGYEQYF	TGCGCCAGCAGCGTGGGATACGAGCAGTACTTC
TRBV5-1	once	TRBD1	15	TRBJ2-5	CASTSSGGFQETQYF	TGCGCCAGCACATCCTCAGGGGGTTTTCAAGAGACCCAGTACTTC
TRBV7-8	-	-	13	TRBJ2-7	CASHRDGSYEQYF	TGTGCCAGCCACCGGGACGGTTCCTACGAGCAGTACTTC
TRBV25-1	-	-	17	TRBJ2-2	CASSEYIASTDTGELFF	TGTGCCAGCAGTGAATATATTGCTAGTACTGACACCGGGGAGCTGTTTTTT
TRBV4-1	many	-	13	TRBJ1-5	CATAEAFLQPQHF	TGCGCCACCGCGGAGGCTTTCCTACAGCCCCAGCATTTT
TRBV27	-	TRBD2	15	TRBJ2-7	CASSSVAAGAYEQYF	TGTGCCAGCAGTTCGGTAGCTGCGGGGGCCTACGAGCAGTACTTC
TRBV14	-	-	12	TRBJ2-1	CASSQPGLKKFF	TGTGCCAGCAGCCAACCGGGACTCAAGAAGTTCTTC
TRBV5-1	few	-	14	TRBJ1-3	CASSLPDGGNTIYF	TGCGCCAGCAGCTTACCGGACGGTGGAAACACCATATATTTT
TRBV29-1	few	TRBD1	15	TRBJ2-3	CSVDLGRGLVDTQYF	TGCAGCGTTGATCTAGGCAGGGGGCTTGTAGATACGCAGTATTTT
TRBV13	few	-	11	TRBJ2-4	CASSLSDIQYF	TGTGCCAGCAGCTTATCGGACATTCAGTACTTC
TRBV2	-	TRBD2	13	TRBJ2-7	CASSDGRDYEQYF	TGTGCCAGCAGTGATGGGAGGGACTACGAGCAGTACTTC
TRBV29-1	few	TRBD2	16	TRBJ2-2	CSVEALAGSTTGELFF	TGCAGCGTTGAAGCACTAGCGGGTTCTACCACCGGGGAGCTGTTTTTT
TRBV11-1	-	-	13	TRBJ2-2	CASSSGWSGELFF	TGTGCCAGCAGCTCCGGTTGGTCCGGGGAGCTGTTTTTT
TRBV29-1	-	-	15	TRBJ2-7	CSVEEEEGSSYEQYF	TGCAGCGTTGAAGAGGAGGAGGGGAGTTCCTACGAGCAGTACTTC
TRBV13	-	TRBD2	15	TRBJ2-1	CASSTSGGASYEQFF	TGTGCCAGCAGCACTAGCGGGGGGGCCTCCTATGAGCAGTTCTTC
TRBV13	-	-	16	TRBJ2-7	CASSFLGPLPYDEQYF	TGTGCCAGCAGCTTCCTGGGACCGCTGCCCTACGATGAGCAGTACTTC
TRBV6-6	-	-	14	TRBJ2-3	CASTSQGGTDTQYF	TGTGCCAGCACCTCACAGGGGGGGACAGATACGCAGTATTTT
TRBV30	-	-	13	TRBJ2-1	CAWSGGPGGEQFF	TGTGCCTGGAGCGGGGGCCCGGGGGGTGAGCAGTTCTTC
TRBV29-1	-	-	12	TRBJ2-7	CSVGQGGYEQYF	TGCAGCGTTGGGCAGGGTGGCTACGAGCAGTACTTC
TRBV30	-	TRBD1	14	TRBJ1-3	CAWSTGGSGNTIYF	TGTGCCTGGAGTACAGGGGGCTCTGGAAACACCATATATTTT
TRBV11-2	many	-	15	TRBJ2-7	CASSSRDLGGYEQYF	TGTGCCAGCAGCAGCAGAGATCTCGGGGGCTACGAGCAGTACTTC
TRBV11-2	-	-	15	TRBJ2-7	CASSPGVYHAYEQYF	TGTGCCAGCAGCCCAGGGGTCTACCACGCCTACGAGCAGTACTTC
TRBV13	few	-	14	TRBJ1-1	CASSPRVKDTEAFF	TGTGCCAGCAGCCCCCGGGTGAAAGACACTGAAGCTTTCTTT
TRBV6-6	few	TRBD2	14	TRBJ2-3	CASSLAGKSDTQYF	TGTGCCAGCAGTCTAGCGGGTAAAAGCGATACGCAGTATTTT
TRBV9	-	TRBD1	13	TRBJ1-1	CASSSRDSFGAFF	TGTGCCAGCAGCTCAAGGGACAGTTTCGGGGCTTTCTTT
TRBV6-5	few	-	14	TRBJ2-4	CASSYGQGEDIQYF	TGTGCCAGCAGTTACGGGCAGGGTGAAGACATTCAGTACTTC
TRBV29-1	-	-	19	TRBJ2-3	CSVEGIDPLRADQWDTQYF	TGCAGCGTTGAAGGAATAGACCCCCTGAGGGCCGATCAATGGGATACGCAGTATTTT
TRBV15	few	-	17	TRBJ1-1	CATSRDLDSERRTEAFF	TGTGCCACCAGCAGAGATTTGGATTCGGAACGAAGGACTGAAGCTTTCTTT
TRBV18	-	-	15	TRBJ1-6	CASSPPGGYNSPLHF	TGTGCCAGCTCACCACCGGGGGGGTATAATTCACCCCTCCACTTT
TRBV13	-	TRBD2	16	TRBJ2-5	CASSSRTSGDEETQYF	TGTGCCAGCAGCTCTCGGACTAGCGGGGATGAGGAGACCCAGTACTTC
TRBV27	-	-	14	TRBJ1-1	CASSLYLTGGEAFF	TGTGCCAGCAGTTTATATCTTACGGGGGGGGAAGCTTTCTTT
TRBV5-6	once	-	17	TRBJ2-3	CASSWGLSGFGTDTQYF	TGTGCCAGCAGCTGGGGATTGAGCGGCTTCGGCACAGATACGCAGTATTTT
TRBV29-1	once	-	11	TRBJ2-3	CSTPQTDTQYF	TGCAGCACACCTCAAACAGATACGCAGTATTTT
TRBV27	-	-	13	TRBJ2-3	CASSFRRVDTQYF	TGTGCCAGCAGTTTCCGCAGGGTGGATACGCAGTATTTT
TRBV6-5	-	TRBD1	14	TRBJ2-7	CASRPGTGTYEQYF	TGTGCCAGCAGGCCCGGGACAGGGACCTACGAGCAGTACTTC
TRBV5-6	-	-	12	TRBJ1-2	CASSTYNYGYTF	TGTGCCAGCAGCACTTATAACTATGGCTACACCTTC
TRBV11-2	-	-	12	TRBJ2-1	CASSPPGPEQFF	TGTGCCAGCAGCCCTCCCGGGCCTGAGCAGTTCTTC
TRBV29-1	-	-	11	TRBJ1-2	CSVEDRNGYTF	TGCAGCGTTGAAGATCGAAACGGCTACACCTTC
TRBV2	-	-	12	TRBJ2-1	CASRTRLDTKFF	TGTGCCAGCAGGACTCGACTGGACACGAAGTTCTTC